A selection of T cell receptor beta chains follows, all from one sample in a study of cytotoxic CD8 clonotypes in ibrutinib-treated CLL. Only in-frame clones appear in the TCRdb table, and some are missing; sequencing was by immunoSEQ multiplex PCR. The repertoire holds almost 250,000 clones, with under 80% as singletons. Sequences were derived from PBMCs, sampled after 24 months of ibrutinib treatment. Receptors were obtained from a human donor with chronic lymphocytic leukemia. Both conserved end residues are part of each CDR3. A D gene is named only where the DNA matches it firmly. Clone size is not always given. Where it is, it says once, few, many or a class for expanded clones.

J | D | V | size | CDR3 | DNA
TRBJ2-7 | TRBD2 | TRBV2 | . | CASSDGGSPPYEQYF | TGTGCCAGCAGTGACGGGGGGTCCCCTCCCTACGAGCAGTACTTC
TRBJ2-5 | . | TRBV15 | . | CATSPPPPQGAQYF | TGTGCCACCAGCCCCCCACCGCCCCAAGGGGCCCAGTACTTC
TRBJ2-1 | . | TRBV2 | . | CASSLDRSGNEQFF | TGTGCCAGCAGCCTCGACAGGTCGGGGAATGAGCAGTTCTTC
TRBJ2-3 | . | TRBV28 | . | CASSFEGSTDTQYF | TGTGCCAGCAGTTTCGAGGGCAGCACAGATACGCAGTATTTT
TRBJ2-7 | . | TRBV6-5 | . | CASSYSVIKRAYEQYF | TGTGCCAGCAGTTACTCGGTGATCAAGAGAGCCTACGAGCAGTACTTC
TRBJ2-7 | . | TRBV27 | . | CASSLSAASYEQYF | TGTGCCAGCAGTTTATCCGCAGCGTCTTACGAGCAGTACTTC
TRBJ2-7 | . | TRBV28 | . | CASSYRSVPPYEQYF | TGTGCCAGCAGTTACAGGTCTGTGCCACCCTACGAGCAGTACTTC
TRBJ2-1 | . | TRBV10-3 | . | CAIRAESSYNEQFF | TGTGCCATCAGGGCGGAAAGCTCCTACAATGAGCAGTTCTTC
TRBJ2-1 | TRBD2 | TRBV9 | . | CASSEDSGSFAYNEQFF | TGTGCCAGCAGCGAGGACAGCGGGAGCTTTGCCTACAATGAGCAGTTCTTC
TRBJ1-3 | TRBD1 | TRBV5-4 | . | CASSPDGQGFRNTIYF | TGTGCCAGCAGCCCAGACGGACAGGGGTTTCGAAACACCATATATTTT
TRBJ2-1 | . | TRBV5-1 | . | CASSLRGGVFSYNEQFF | TGCGCCAGCAGCTTGAGGGGCGGGGTTTTCTCCTACAATGAGCAGTTCTTC
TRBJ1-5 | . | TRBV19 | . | CASSTRVSNQPQHF | TGTGCCAGTAGTACAAGGGTAAGCAATCAGCCCCAGCATTTT
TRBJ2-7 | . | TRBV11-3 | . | CASSPDGTYEQYF | TGTGCCAGCAGTCCCGACGGCACCTACGAGCAGTACTTC
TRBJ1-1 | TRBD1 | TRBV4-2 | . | CASSQRASRDSGYTEAFF | TGTGCCAGCAGCCAAAGGGCCTCAAGGGACAGTGGATACACTGAAGCTTTCTTT
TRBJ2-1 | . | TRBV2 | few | CASSYLGNEQFF | TGTGCCAGCAGTTATCTAGGCAATGAGCAGTTCTTC
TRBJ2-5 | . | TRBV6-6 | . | CASTYFREQETQYF | TGTGCCAGCACATATTTCAGGGAGCAAGAGACCCAGTACTTC
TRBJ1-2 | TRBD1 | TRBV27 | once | CASSLQGAVGYTF | TGTGCCAGCAGTCTACAGGGGGCGGTTGGCTACACCTTC
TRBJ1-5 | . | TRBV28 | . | CASKVGGANSNQPQHF | TGTGCCAGCAAGGTCGGAGGGGCTAATAGCAATCAGCCCCAGCATTTT
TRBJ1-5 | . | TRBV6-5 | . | CASSPTDGGQPQHF | TGTGCCAGCAGTCCCACGGATGGAGGGCAGCCCCAGCATTTT
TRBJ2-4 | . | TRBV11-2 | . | CASSLRAREESAKNIQYF | TGTGCCAGCAGCTTGCGCGCGAGGGAAGAGTCGGCCAAAAACATTCAGTACTTC
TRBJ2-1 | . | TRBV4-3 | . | CASSPLGGARDEQFF | TGCGCCAGCAGCCCCCTCGGCGGAGCTAGGGATGAGCAGTTCTTC
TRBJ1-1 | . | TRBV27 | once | CASSPPDRNTEAFF | TGTGCCAGCAGTCCCCCCGACAGGAACACTGAAGCTTTCTTT
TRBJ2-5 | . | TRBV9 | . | CASSVVGGRETQYF | TGTGCCAGCAGCGTAGTAGGGGGGCGAGAGACCCAGTACTTC
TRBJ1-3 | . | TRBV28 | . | CASSPPLGGSGNTIYF | TGTGCCAGCAGCCCCCCTTTGGGGGGGTCTGGAAACACCATATATTTT
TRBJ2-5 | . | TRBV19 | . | CASSSLGQQETQYF | TGTGCCAGTAGTTCCTTGGGACAACAAGAGACCCAGTACTTC
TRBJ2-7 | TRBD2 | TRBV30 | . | CAWSSSSGYEQYF | TGTGCCTGGAGTTCGTCTAGCGGCTACGAGCAGTACTTC
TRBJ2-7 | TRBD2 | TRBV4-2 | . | CASSQRREGLYEQYF | TGTGCCAGCAGCCAACGGAGGGAGGGCCTATACGAGCAGTACTTC
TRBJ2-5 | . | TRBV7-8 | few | CASSSPPGRETQYF | TGTGCCAGCAGCTCGCCTCCAGGGCGGGAGACCCAGTACTTC
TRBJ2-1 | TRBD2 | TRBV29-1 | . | CSVEGLAGVEQFF | TGCAGCGTTGAGGGACTAGCGGGAGTGGAGCAGTTCTTC
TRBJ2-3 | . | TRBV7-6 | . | CASSDKSTDTQYF | TGTGCCAGTAGCGACAAAAGCACAGATACGCAGTATTTT
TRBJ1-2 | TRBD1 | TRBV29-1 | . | CSVGGTGAQGGYGYTF | TGCAGCGTTGGCGGGACAGGGGCCCAGGGGGGCTATGGCTACACCTTC
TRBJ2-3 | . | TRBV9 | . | CASSVSGTDTQYF | TGTGCCAGCAGCGTAAGCGGTACAGATACGCAGTATTTT
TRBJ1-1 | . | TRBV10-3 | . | CAIGRQRAEAFF | TGTGCCATCGGCAGACAGCGAGCTGAAGCTTTCTTT
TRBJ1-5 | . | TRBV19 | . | CASSITPGIDQPQHF | TGTGCCAGTAGTATAACTCCGGGGATAGATCAGCCCCAGCATTTT
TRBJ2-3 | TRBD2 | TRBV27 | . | CASSFSTSFSTDTQYF | TGTGCCAGCAGTTTCTCGACTAGCTTCTCCACAGATACGCAGTATTTT
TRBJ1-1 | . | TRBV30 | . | CAWSVLWNTEAFF | TGTGCCTGGAGTGTACTATGGAACACTGAAGCTTTCTTT
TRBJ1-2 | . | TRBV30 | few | CASTRGFDGYTF | TGTGCCTCCACCAGGGGTTTCGACGGCTACACCTTC
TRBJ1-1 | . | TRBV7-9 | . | CASSPDLGGHTEAFF | TGTGCCAGCAGCCCCGATTTGGGGGGTCACACTGAAGCTTTCTTT
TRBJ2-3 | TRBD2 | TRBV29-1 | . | CTLGGGDTQYF | TGCACCCTGGGGGGGGGAGATACGCAGTATTTT
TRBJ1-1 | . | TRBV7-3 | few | CASSRQMNTEAFF | TGTGCCAGCAGCCGACAGATGAACACTGAAGCTTTCTTT
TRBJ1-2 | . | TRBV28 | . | CASSFGGRYGYTF | TGTGCCAGCAGTTTTGGGGGAAGGTATGGCTACACCTTC
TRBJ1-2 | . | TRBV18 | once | CASSPNTGSLNYGYTF | TGTGCCAGCTCACCTAATACAGGAAGCCTTAACTATGGCTACACCTTC
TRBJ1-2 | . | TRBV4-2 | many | CASSQEVVGDYGYTF | TGTGCCAGCAGCCAAGAGGTGGTGGGGGACTATGGCTACACCTTC
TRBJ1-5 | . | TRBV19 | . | CASSIDRGAYSNQPQHF | TGTGCCAGTAGTATTGATCGGGGAGCTTATAGCAATCAGCCCCAGCATTTT
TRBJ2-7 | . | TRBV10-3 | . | CAISESWTLYEQYF | TGTGCCATCAGTGAGTCGTGGACCCTCTACGAGCAGTACTTC
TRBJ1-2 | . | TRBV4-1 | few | CASTPWGDPEGYTF | TGCGCCAGCACCCCGTGGGGGGATCCTGAAGGCTACACCTTC
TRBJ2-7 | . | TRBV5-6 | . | CASSLWGVSEQYF | TGTGCCAGCAGCTTGTGGGGGGTCTCCGAGCAGTACTTC
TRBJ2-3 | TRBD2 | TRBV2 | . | CASSEGNVRLAGGSSTDTQYF | TGTGCCAGCAGTGAAGGTAATGTCCGACTAGCGGGAGGATCTAGCACAGATACGCAGTATTTT
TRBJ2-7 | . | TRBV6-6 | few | CATGAGPLGF | TGTGCCACAGGGGCAGGACCCCTGGGCTTC
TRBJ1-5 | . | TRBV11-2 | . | CASSPRVFGPQHF | TGTGCCAGCAGCCCCCGGGTGTTTGGGCCCCAGCATTTT
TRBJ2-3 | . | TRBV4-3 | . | CASSQDREWDHTDTQYF | TGCGCCAGCAGCCAAGATAGGGAATGGGACCACACGGATACGCAGTATTTT